This entry lists 28 T cell receptor beta chains sequenced from one sample in a study of T cell responses to AZD1222 COVID-19 vaccine. Clones were read by immunoSEQ multiplex PCR, and TCRdb kept only the in-frame ones, dropping some. Seen here are over 75,000 clones, 75% to 90% observed once, and the top ten hold around 2%. Sequenced material: peripheral blood, taken on day 0 of AZD1222 vaccination. The receptors derive from an adult in good health.

This rearrangement joins TRBV29-1 to TRBJ2-7, with D maybe TRBD1 (6 bases). Trimming took off 6 bases at V and 0 bases at J, with 15 bases between the two ends. Germline V gene sequence: CDR1 SQVTM, CDR2 ANQGSEA. The CDR3 is 14 residues long. CDR3 region: CSVTGIKPSYEQYF. The CDR3 nucleotides are TGCAGCGTAACAGGGATTAAACCCTCCTACGAGCAGTACTTC.

This chain joins TRBV20-1 and TRBJ2-5; possibly TRBD1 for D (7 bases). The germline V gene has CDR1 DFQATT and CDR2 SNEGSKA (reference sequence). V was shortened by 8 bases and J by 5 bases, with 12 bases between the two germline ends. This CDR3 has 11 amino acids. DNA for the CDR3: TGCAGTCGCAGGGGGAGGGAGACCCAGTACTTC. This translates into CSRRGRETQYF.

This clone turned up a few times. The chain recombines TRBV15 with TRBJ2-1, with D uncertain. The CDR3 runs to 16 residues. V was cut by 3 bases and J by 8 bases, with 20 bases left in between. In germline, CDR1 is LNHNV, CDR2 YYDKDF (reference sequence). The CDR3 DNA follows: TGTGCCACCAGCAGGACCGGAGATAGTGGGGTTGATGAGCAGTTCTTC. Amino acids: CATSRTGDSGVDEQFF.

The V gene is TRBV10-2, the J gene TRBJ1-3, with no clear D. Trimming stripped 6 bases from V and 2 bases from J, with 17 bases between. Per the germline V gene, CDR1 is WSHSY and CDR2 is SAAADI. The CDR3 is 16 residues long. The CDR3 coding sequence is TGCGCCAGCAGCCGAGGAAGTTTTTCCGCTGGAAACACCATATATTTT. It yields the protein CASSRGSFSAGNTIYF.

J is TRBJ2-5 and V is TRBV12-1. TRBV12-1 is annotated as a pseudogene. The CDR3 extends over 15 amino acids. The CDR3 coding sequence is TGTGCCAGCAGCCTTCCTGGATCGTACCAAGAGACCCAGTACTTC. Its protein is CASSLPGSYQETQYF.

As for this clone: A read error may account for a junction end that differs from germline. V gene TRBV28 combines with J gene TRBJ2-1; D uncertain. Per germline, CDR1 MDHEN and CDR2 SYDVKM. The CDR3 covers 14 residues. CDR3 amino acids: CASRRTLEYSEQFF. CDR3 nucleotide sequence: TGTGCCAGCAGGCGGACCTTAGAATACAGTGAGCAGTTCTTC.

V gene TRBV4-1 combines with J gene TRBJ2-2, with D maybe TRBD1 (6 bases). CDR3 length equals 16 residues. V lost 0 bases and J lost 7, with 15 bases in between. The germline V gene has CDR1 MGHRA and CDR2 YSYEKL. This CDR3 is CASSQDRPAGVGELFF. The DNA of the CDR3 is TGCGCCAGCAGCCAAGATCGGCCTGCAGGGGTCGGGGAGCTGTTTTTT.

The gene calls are TRBV18 and TRBJ1-4; a weak D match, TRBD1 (5 bases). This CDR3 has 15 residues. Between the trimmed V and J ends, which lost 0 bases and 5 bases, there was a span of 10 bases. Germline V CDR1 and CDR2: KGHSH, LQKENI. In DNA, the CDR3 is TGTGCCAGCTCACCACCGGGACGGGGAAATGAAAAACTGTTTTTT. It codes for CASSPPGRGNEKLFF.

The chain joins TRBV11-2 to TRBJ2-4; possible D gene TRBD2, 5 bases. The CDR3 length is 14 residues. Germline CDR1 SGHAT, CDR2 FQNNGV. The germline V and J ends were trimmed by 5 bases and 0 bases, with 8 bases remaining between them. CDR3: CASSKGLAKNIQYF. The DNA of the CDR3 is TGTGCCAGCAGCAAAGGACTAGCCAAAAACATTCAGTACTTC.

The chain has TRBV6-5 and TRBJ1-2, with 7 nucleotides matching TRBD1. The V and J ends lost 5 bases and 5 bases, in that order; junction bases with no gene match: 8. The CDR3 covers 14 residues. The V gene's germline CDR1 is MNHEY and CDR2 SVGAGI. The CDR3 sequence: CASSPQTGYYGYTF. The CDR3 region has the DNA TGTGCCAGCAGTCCCCAGACAGGGTATTATGGCTACACCTTC.

This rearrangement joins TRBV7-6 to TRBJ1-1; TRBD1 might be the D (6 bases). CDR3 length: 15 residues. Germline V gene lookup returns CDR1 SGHVS and CDR2 FNYEAQ. V lost 5 bases and J lost 0, with 13 bases in between. CDR3 sequence (DNA): TGTGCCAGCAGCCCAGGACAGTCCATGAACACTGAAGCTTTCTTT. It codes for CASSPGQSMNTEAFF.

This clone appeared a single time. The V and J genes are TRBV27 and TRBJ1-1; 9 bases are a match to TRBD1. CDR1 is MNHEY and CDR2 is SMNVEV in the germline V gene (reference sequence). The CDR3 length is 13 residues. Trimming at V came to 5 bases and at J to 11 bases, leaving 9 bases not matched to a gene. Here the CDR3 reads CASSTRQGGGAFF. In nucleotides, the CDR3 is TGTGCCAGCAGTACCCGACAGGGGGGAGGCGCTTTCTTT.

The chain employs TRBV27 and TRBJ1-1, with D possibly TRBD1 on 5 matching bases. The V gene lost 6 bases and the J gene lost 1 base, with 15 bases spanning the gap. This CDR3 has 15 residues. Germline V gene data show CDR1 as MNHEY and CDR2 as SMNVEV (reference sequence). The CDR3 is CASSPWGSTNTEAFF. As DNA, the CDR3 is TGTGCCAGCAGCCCTTGGGGGTCTACGAACACTGAAGCTTTCTTT.

This chain joins TRBV6-2 or TRBV6-3 and TRBJ2-2, with TRBD2 matching 8 bases. This CDR3 comprises 18 residues. V gave up 2 bases and J gave up 4 bases; unmatched junction bases: 12. The germline CDR1 and CDR2 sequences are MNHEY and SVGEGT. The CDR3 protein is CASSYPTPAGLVTGELFF. In DNA, the CDR3 is TGTGCCAGCAGTTACCCCACCCCAGCGGGACTAGTCACCGGGGAGCTGTTTTTT.

V is TRBV4-1 and J is TRBJ1-4, with a possible D match to TRBD1 (6 bases). Trimming removed 2 bases from V and 8 bases from J, with 15 bases in between. Germline lookup yields CDR1 MGHRA and CDR2 YSYEKL. The CDR3 loop spans 15 amino acids. The CDR3 loop reads CASSQMGTLLEKLFF. For the CDR3, the DNA is TGCGCCAGCAGCCAAATGGGGACACTCTTAGAAAAACTGTTTTTT.

The CDR3 DNA sequence: TGTGCCAGCAGCCCCGGGACCAGAAAGTACTTC. Translating gives CASSPGTRKYF. The genes are TRBV7-9 and TRBJ2-7; D may be TRBD1 or TRBD2 (5 bases each). Germline-derived CDR1 and CDR2 are SEHNR and FQNEAQ (reference sequence). The germline V and J ends were trimmed by 5 bases and 11 bases, with 13 bases remaining between them. This CDR3 comprises 11 residues.

The V call is TRBV25-1, the J call TRBJ1-2; D not certain. From germline, CDR1 is MGHDK and CDR2 SYGVNS. This CDR3 spans 13 amino acids. Trimming shortened V by 5 bases and J by 2 bases, and 9 bases separated the two germline ends. The CDR3 nucleotides are TGTGCCAGCAGTACAATAGGGAACTATGGCTACACCTTC. Translated: CASSTIGNYGYTF.

The J gene is TRBJ2-3, the V gene TRBV5-6; D tentatively reads TRBD1 or TRBD2 (5 bases each). The CDR3 totals 16 residues. The ends were cut back, 1 base at V and 0 bases at J, with 12 bases in the middle. The germline CDR1 and CDR2 sequences are SGHDT and YYEEEE. CDR3 DNA sequence: TGTGCCAGCAGCTTGCGGGGCGCCACTAGCACAGATACGCAGTATTTT. Protein: CASSLRGATSTDTQYF.

CDR3 sequence: CASSHTTEYEQYF. CDR3 DNA sequence: TGTGCCAGCAGCCATACGACAGAATACGAGCAGTACTTC. This chain uses TRBV7-8 with TRBJ2-7; maybe TRBD1 (5 bases). From germline, CDR1 is SGHVS and CDR2 FQNEAQ. Deletions cut 5 bases from V and 4 bases from J, with 12 bases between. The CDR3 is 13 residues long.

The V call is TRBV19, the J call TRBJ1-1; D might be TRBD1 (5 bases). There are 15 residues in the CDR3. V was clipped by 0 bases and J by 4 bases, with 12 bases between them. In germline, CDR1 is LNHDA, CDR2 SQIVND (reference sequence). The CDR3 here is CASSIDRGPSTEAFF. CDR3 sequence (DNA): TGTGCCAGTAGTATAGATAGGGGCCCGAGCACTGAAGCTTTCTTT.

The gene calls are TRBV2 and TRBJ1-1, with D possibly being TRBD1 (6 bases). The CDR3 runs 15 residues. In germline, CDR1 is SNHLY, CDR2 FYNNEI. The V end was cut by 4 bases, the J end by 9 bases, with 21 bases between. CDR3 residues: CASSGQLTGALQAFF. The CDR3 DNA follows: TGTGCCAGCAGTGGGCAATTGACAGGTGCCCTACAAGCTTTCTTT.

The V call is TRBV4-2, the J call TRBJ2-7, with TRBD2 as a possible D gene (5 bases). This CDR3 spans 15 amino acids. V was pared by 3 bases and J by 3 bases, with 15 bases between. Looked up from germline, CDR1 is LGHNA and CDR2 is YNFKEQ. Here the CDR3 DNA reads TGTGCCAGCAGCCAGGCGTCGGAGGTGCTCTACGAGCAGTACTTC. This gives the protein CASSQASEVLYEQYF.

The chain links TRBV9 to TRBJ2-2; 8 nucleotides align to TRBD2. This CDR3 is built from 16 residues. V was clipped by 0 bases and J by 2 bases; unmatched bases: 3. Germline assignment: CDR1 SGDLS and CDR2 YYNGEE. The CDR3 spells CASSVGGGPNTGELFF. The CDR3, as DNA: TGTGCCAGCAGCGTAGGCGGGGGGCCAAACACCGGGGAGCTGTTTTTT.

The genes are TRBV2 and TRBJ2-4, with 9 bases lining up with TRBD2. Trimming removed 2 bases from V and 1 base from J; junction bases left unmatched: 9. CDR3 length equals 18 residues. Germline CDR1 SNHLY, CDR2 FYNNEI. The CDR3 protein is CASSEFLGSGRAKNIQYF. The CDR3 nucleotides are TGTGCCAGCAGTGAATTTCTGGGGAGCGGGAGGGCCAAAAACATTCAGTACTTC.

This rearrangement joins TRBV30 to TRBJ1-6; D is unclear. The CDR3 runs 13 residues. Trimming left V 1 base short and J 8 bases short, with 9 bases between. Germline CDR1 reads GTSNPN; CDR2 reads SVGIG (reference sequence). For the CDR3, the DNA is TGTGCCTGGAGTGCTGGTTTGGATTCACCCCTCCACTTT. Translating gives CAWSAGLDSPLHF.

The CDR3 sequence is CASSPGSSQYTGELFF. The CDR3 nucleotides are TGTGCCAGCAGCCCAGGTAGTAGTCAGTACACCGGGGAGCTGTTTTTT. The chain carries TRBV9 and TRBJ2-2, with no clear D. Per the germline V gene, CDR1 is SGDLS and CDR2 is YYNGEE. The CDR3 totals 16 residues. The ends were cut back, 4 bases at V and 3 bases at J, with 16 bases in the middle.

The rearrangement joins TRBV2 to TRBJ1-6, with D possibly being TRBD1 (5 bases). This CDR3 is 15 amino acids long. Germline CDR1 is SNHLY and CDR2 is FYNNEI. V lost 5 bases and J lost 7, with 15 bases in between. The CDR3: CASSQMGPINSPLHF. The DNA of the CDR3 is TGTGCCAGCAGTCAAATGGGACCGATAAATTCACCCCTCCACTTT.

On this clone: A junction end diverges from the germline sequence, so it may reflect a read error. The rearrangement links TRBV7-2 to TRBJ2-7; the match to TRBD2 covers 11 bases. This CDR3 is 14 amino acids long. Germline CDR1 is SGHTA and CDR2 is FQGNSA. The CDR3 DNA follows: TGTGCCAGCAGCCTAGCGGGGGGCCCCTACGAGCAGTACTTC. Residues: CASSLAGGPYEQYF.